The TCR beta chain under discussion was sequenced for a study of T cell responses to AZD1222 COVID-19 vaccine. Study in general: Both about-4-week and about-12-week second-dose recipients were combined. Study-level results: CD4 TCRs covered the whole spike, strongest at regions 160-218 and 743-854.

On this clone: Its antigen is as yet unknown.

Clones were sequenced by immunoSEQ multiplex PCR, and TCRdb holds only the in-frame ones, with some missing. This table has roughly 150,000 clones, almost 95% appearing once. The germline V gene encodes CDR1 SGHNT and CDR2 YYREEE (reference sequence). Trimming left V 4 bases short and J 0 bases short, with 19 bases between. The CDR3 is 17 amino acids. This clonotype originated in an adult in good health. The sequenced sample was peripheral blood, obtained on day 0 of AZD1222 vaccination. This chain connects TRBV5-4 to TRBJ1-1, with a tentative D call TRBD1 (6 bases). The CDR3, as DNA: TGTGCCAGCAGCCCACCAAGAGGGGGTTACGTGAACACTGAAGCTTTCTTT. Its protein is CASSPPRGGYVNTEAFF.